This T cell receptor beta chain stems from a study of shared clonotypes between healthy human individuals. Study-wide findings and caveats: Clonotypes shared by all four sorted-subset donors had higher generation probabilities than non-shared clonotypes.

Data came from immunoSEQ multiplex PCR; TCRdb stores just in-frame clones and leaves some out. The sample comprises about 960,000 clones, 60% to 85% of which are singletons, and roughly 1.5% rests with the top ten. This CDR3 contains 14 residues. The germline V and J ends were trimmed by 6 bases and 4 bases, with 14 bases remaining between them. Germline V CDR1 and CDR2: ENHRY, SYGVKD. As for this clone: No antigen is known for it.

Splitting the CD4+ cells yielded a CD45RA+ naive subset and a CD45RA-negative memory subset. Sequences were obtained from memory CD4+ T cells sorted from blood. Subset given: CD45RA-negative fraction. The V gene is TRBV10-3, the J gene TRBJ2-3; no reliable D call. The TCR comes from a young man in good health. The CDR3 reads CAIRSERGADTQYF. The CDR3 DNA is TGTGCCATCAGGAGTGAGCGTGGAGCAGATACGCAGTATTTT.